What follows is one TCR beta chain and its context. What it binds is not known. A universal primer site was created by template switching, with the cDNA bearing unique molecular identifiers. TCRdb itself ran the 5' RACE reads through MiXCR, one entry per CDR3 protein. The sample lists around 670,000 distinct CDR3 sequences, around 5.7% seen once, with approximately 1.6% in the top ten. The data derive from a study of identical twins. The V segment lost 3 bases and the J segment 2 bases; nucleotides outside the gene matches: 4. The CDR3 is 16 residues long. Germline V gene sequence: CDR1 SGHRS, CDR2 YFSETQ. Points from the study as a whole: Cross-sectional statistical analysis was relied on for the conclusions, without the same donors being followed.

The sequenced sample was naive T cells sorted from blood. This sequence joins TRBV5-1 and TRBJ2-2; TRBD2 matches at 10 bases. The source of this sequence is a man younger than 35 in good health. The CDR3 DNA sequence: TGCGCCAGCAGCTCTATAGCGGGAGGCAACACCGGGGAGCTGTTTTTT. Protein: CASSSIAGGNTGELFF.